Described below is a single TCR beta chain sequence and its context. Sample-barcoded 5' priming and a J-beta primer mix drove a second PCR of roughly 6 to 12 cycles. TCRdb processed the 5' RACE reads anew with MiXCR; each CDR3 protein has one entry. The table shows 750,000 to 850,000 distinct CDR3 sequences, with roughly 25% occurring only once. This sample was taken from a study of blood T cells in healthy people across ages. Per the germline V gene, CDR1 is KGHDR and CDR2 is SFDVKD. Trimming left V 6 bases short and J 0 bases short, with 11 bases between. The CDR3 spans 15 residues. The same sample was also used in a study of T cells of mothers and their children. That source reports: cDNA was made from all extracted RNA, around 1.6 ug per 15 ul. Biologically related mothers and children overlapped slightly more than unrelated pairs, a non-significant difference.

The chain joins TRBV24-1 to TRBJ2-1; maybe TRBD2 (5 bases). The source is a boy younger than 18 in good health. The sequenced sample was blood. The CDR3 DNA reads as TGTGCCACCAGTCTCAGCGGCAGCTCCTACAATGAGCAGTTCTTC. Translating gives CATSLSGSSYNEQFF.